This is a list of T cell receptor beta chains from one sample in a study of regulatory dendritic cells for organ transplantation. Assay used: immunoSEQ multiplex PCR; TCRdb lists only in-frame clones, some missing. The sample shows some 10,000 clones, about three fifths of them seen only once. No antigen has been identified for these receptors. The sequenced sample was naive CD4+ T cells from blood cultured with dendritic cells. The receptors come from a human donor in good health. Both conserved end residues are part of each CDR3. A D gene is named only where the DNA matches it firmly. Size tells how often a clone was seen (once, few, many) or the class of an expanded clone, and some rows leave it out.

d_gene: NA
v_gene: TRBV9
abundance: NA
j_gene: TRBJ2-2
CDR3nt: TGTGCCAGCAGCGTCAGGGGCGCGAACACCGGGGAGCTGTTTTTT
CDR3aa: CASSVRGANTGELFF

d_gene: NA
v_gene: TRBV27
abundance: NA
j_gene: TRBJ2-2
CDR3nt: TGTGCCAGCAGTTTACAGGGCACCGGGGAGCTGTTTTTT
CDR3aa: CASSLQGTGELFF

d_gene: TRBD1
v_gene: TRBV5-1
abundance: NA
j_gene: TRBJ1-1
CDR3nt: TGCGCCAGCGGCCGACGGGAGGGGGCTGGGGCTGAAGCTTTCTTT
CDR3aa: CASGRREGAGAEAFF

d_gene: NA
v_gene: TRBV6-1
abundance: NA
j_gene: TRBJ1-5
CDR3nt: TGTGCCAGCAGTGAATATACCCAGGGTAGCAATCAGCCCCAGCATTTT
CDR3aa: CASSEYTQGSNQPQHF

d_gene: TRBD1
v_gene: TRBV5-1
abundance: NA
j_gene: TRBJ1-1
CDR3nt: TGCGCCAGCAGCTTGGAGGGACAGGGGGGCACTGAAGCTTTCTTT
CDR3aa: CASSLEGQGGTEAFF

d_gene: NA
v_gene: TRBV15
abundance: NA
j_gene: TRBJ2-5
CDR3nt: TGTGCCACCAGCAGAGGGTTTAGGGGAGTAGGGGGAGAAGAGACCCAGTACTTC
CDR3aa: CATSRGFRGVGGEETQYF

d_gene: TRBD2
v_gene: TRBV27
abundance: NA
j_gene: TRBJ2-1
CDR3nt: TGTGCCAGCTCCTGGGCAGCGGGGAAGCAGTTCTTC
CDR3aa: CASSWAAGKQFF

d_gene: TRBD1
v_gene: TRBV9
abundance: NA
j_gene: TRBJ2-2
CDR3nt: TGTGCCAGCAGCGAACAGGGGCTGAACACCGGGGAGCTGTTTTTT
CDR3aa: CASSEQGLNTGELFF

d_gene: NA
v_gene: TRBV2
abundance: NA
j_gene: TRBJ1-5
CDR3nt: TGTGCCAGCAGCCTACAGGGCCACAATCAGCCCCAGCATTTT
CDR3aa: CASSLQGHNQPQHF

d_gene: TRBD1
v_gene: TRBV5-5
abundance: few
j_gene: TRBJ1-2
CDR3nt: TGTGCCAGCAGCTTAAACAGGGGTTATGGCTACACCTTC
CDR3aa: CASSLNRGYGYTF

d_gene: NA
v_gene: TRBV18
abundance: NA
j_gene: TRBJ1-4
CDR3nt: TGTGCCAGCTCACCTCGCGGGACCTCAACTAATGAAAAACTGTTTTTT
CDR3aa: CASSPRGTSTNEKLFF